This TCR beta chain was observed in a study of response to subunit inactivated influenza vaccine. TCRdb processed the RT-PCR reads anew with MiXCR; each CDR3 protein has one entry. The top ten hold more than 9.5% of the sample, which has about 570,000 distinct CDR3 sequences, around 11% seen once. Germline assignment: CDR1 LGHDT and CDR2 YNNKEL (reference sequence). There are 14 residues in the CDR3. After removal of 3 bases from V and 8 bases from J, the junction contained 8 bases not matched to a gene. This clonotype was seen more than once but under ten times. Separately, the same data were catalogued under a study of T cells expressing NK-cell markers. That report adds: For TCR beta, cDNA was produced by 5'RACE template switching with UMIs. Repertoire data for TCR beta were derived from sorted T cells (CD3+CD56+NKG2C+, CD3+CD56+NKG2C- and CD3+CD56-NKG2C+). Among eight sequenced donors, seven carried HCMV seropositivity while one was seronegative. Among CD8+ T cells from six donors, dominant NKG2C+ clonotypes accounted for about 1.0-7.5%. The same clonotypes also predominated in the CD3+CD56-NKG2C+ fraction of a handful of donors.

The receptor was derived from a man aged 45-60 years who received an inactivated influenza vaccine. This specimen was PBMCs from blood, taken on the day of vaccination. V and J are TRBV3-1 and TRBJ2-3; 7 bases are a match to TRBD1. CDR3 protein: CASSQGQFLGTQYF. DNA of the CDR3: TGTGCCAGCAGCCAGGGACAGTTTCTCGGTACGCAGTATTTT.